A single sample gave rise to the 5 T cell receptor beta chains below, sequenced in a study of blood T cell repertoires in COVID-19. Profiled with immunoSEQ multiplex PCR; TCRdb holds only in-frame clones, not every one. The sample yields about 190,000 clones, around 80% seen once. Sequences were obtained from peripheral blood. Receptor source: a young man with active or convalescent COVID-19.

The chain employs TRBV5-4 and TRBJ1-1; 8 nucleotides match TRBD1. Germline trimming cut 3 bases from V and 5 bases from J; bases unmatched to any gene: 6. Germline assignment: CDR1 SGHNT and CDR2 YYREEE (reference sequence). This CDR3 is built from 14 residues. DNA for the CDR3: TGTGCCAGCAGCTGGGCGCAGGGGGCAACTGAAGCTTTCTTT. Amino acid sequence: CASSWAQGATEAFF.

The chain is built from TRBV7-9 and TRBJ1-2; D call uncertain. V lost 7 bases and J 0 bases, leaving 12 bases between the germline ends. The germline CDR1 and CDR2 sequences are SEHNR and FQNEAQ (reference sequence). This CDR3 has 14 amino acids. CDR3 nucleotides: TGTGCCAGCACTATGAGTTATGCTAACTATGGCTACACCTTC. The encoded protein is CASTMSYANYGYTF.

The CDR3 DNA follows: TGTGCCAGCCAGCCGGGACAGGGTGGCGAAAAACTGTTTTTT. Residues: CASQPGQGGEKLFF. The rearrangement joins TRBV2 to TRBJ1-4; 9 bases fit TRBD1. The CDR3 is 14 residues long. The V and J ends lost 8 bases and 8 bases, in that order; junction bases with no gene match: 9. Looked up from germline, CDR1 is SNHLY and CDR2 is FYNNEI.

The rearrangement uses TRBV13 and TRBJ2-7; TRBD1 matches 7 bases. The end of the DNA is better explained by TRBJ2-4, so the J call may be wrong. This CDR3 is built from 12 residues. Germline values: CDR1 PRHDT, CDR2 FYEKMQ (reference sequence). CDR3 region: CASSRRQGIQYF. In DNA form, the CDR3 reads TGTGCCAGCAGCAGAAGACAGGGCATTCAGTACTTC.

The chain links TRBV18 to TRBJ2-7; 7 nucleotides agree with TRBD1. V lost 2 bases and J lost 1; bases outside the gene matches: 2. CDR3 length: 14 amino acids. Germline assignment: CDR1 KGHSH and CDR2 LQKENI. The CDR3 coding sequence is TGTGCCAGCTCACCAAAACAGGGGTCCTACGAGCAGTACTTC. Translating gives CASSPKQGSYEQYF. The full variable domain, in which reference TRBV18 and TRBJ2-7 provide the parts outside the CDR3, is NAGVMQNPRHLVRRRGQEARLRCSPMKGHSHVYWYRQLPEEGLKFMVYLQKENIIDESGMPKERFSAEFPKEGPSILRIQQVVRGDSAAYFCASSPKQGSYEQYFGPGTRLTVT.